The next 14 T cell receptor beta chains were all read from a single sample in a study of blood T cell dynamics during melanoma immunotherapy (dated by TCRdb to 2019 to 2021). Library preparation was by the immunoSEQ multiplex PCR assay. TCRdb stores this immuneACCESS table with in-frame sequences only. Part of the clones is absent; in the studies checked, under half of the shortfall reflects unresolved V genes, and no reason is known for the rest. In this sample the table shows about 18,000 clones, approximately 91% of which occur a single time. The top ten constitute less than 2% of the sample. The intended sense of this specimen's time point label: pre-treatment baseline. The specimen was blood, collected from a patient treated with checkpoint blockade. The receptor source for this set is a human donor with melanoma.

The chain has TRBV5-1 and TRBJ2-5, with D possibly matching TRBD1 (6 bases). V dropped 0 bases and J dropped 2 bases, with 11 bases sitting between them. The CDR3 sequence is 15 residues long. Germline V lookup: CDR1 SGHRS, CDR2 YFSETQ. The CDR3 DNA is TGCGCCAGCAGCTTGGGAAGGGGGTATCAAGAGACCCAGTACTTC. Residues: CASSLGRGYQETQYF.

This sequence joins TRBV6-5 and TRBJ1-1; a weak D match, TRBD1 (6 bases). Germline CDR1 and CDR2: MNHEY and SVGAGI. V was trimmed by 8 bases and J by 4 bases, leaving 14 bases between them. This CDR3 has 13 residues. Written as DNA, the CDR3 is TGTGCCAGCCATGTGGGGGGGGCCACTGAAGCTTTCTTT. It codes for CASHVGGATEAFF.

This chain uses TRBV10-2 with TRBJ2-4, with 7 bases matching TRBD1. The junction had 3 bases not matched to a gene; V was cut back by 4 bases and J by 0 bases. The CDR3 length is 15 residues. CDR1 and CDR2 (germline): WSHSY, SAAADI. CDR3: CASSGQGVAKNIQYF. The CDR3 coding sequence is TGCGCCAGCAGTGGGCAGGGGGTAGCCAAAAACATTCAGTACTTC.

The gene calls are TRBV5-1 and TRBJ2-5; TRBD2 matches 8 bases. Germline values: CDR1 SGHRS, CDR2 YFSETQ. The CDR3 is 13 residues long. V lost 2 bases, J lost 9 bases, and 6 bases stayed unmatched. In DNA form, the CDR3 reads TGCGCCAGCAGCTTAGGCCCGCGGGAGGCCCAGTACTTC. As protein: CASSLGPREAQYF.

This sequence joins TRBV7-2 and TRBJ2-5; D gene uncertain. Trimming pared 2 bases from V and 3 bases from J, leaving 4 bases between. In germline, CDR1 is SGHTA, CDR2 FQGNSA. This CDR3 has 12 amino acids. The CDR3: CASSLTKETQYF. The DNA for the CDR3 is TGTGCCAGCAGCTTAACCAAAGAGACCCAGTACTTC.

This chain links TRBV19 with TRBJ2-1; no clear D. CDR1 LNHDA and CDR2 SQIVND come from the germline V gene (reference sequence). The CDR3 has 15 residues. Deletions cut 7 bases from V and 4 bases from J, with 17 bases between. As DNA, the CDR3 is TGTGCCAGTACCGACGGTGGGGTAGGGTACAATGAGCAGTTCTTC. Encoded protein: CASTDGGVGYNEQFF.

This chain uses TRBV7-2 with TRBJ1-2; D is unclear. The germline CDR1 and CDR2 sequences are SGHTA and FQGNSA. This CDR3 has 13 residues. Trimming cost V 1 base and J 3 bases, with 6 bases left between them. The CDR3 DNA reads as TGTGCCAGCAGCTTAGGGCAGCACTATGGCTACACCTTC. This translates into CASSLGQHYGYTF.

The genes are TRBV6-5 and TRBJ2-7; D unclear. The CDR3 contains 12 residues. Looked up from germline, CDR1 is MNHEY and CDR2 is SVGAGI. The ends were cut back, 3 bases at V and 5 bases at J, with 8 bases in the middle. The CDR3 DNA reads as TGTGCCAGCAGTTATGATTTGCACGAGCAGTACTTC. Translation: CASSYDLHEQYF.

This clone has just one count. The V gene is TRBV19, the J gene TRBJ2-2, with 13 bases aligning to TRBD2. This CDR3 has 17 amino acids. Germline V gene lookup returns CDR1 LNHDA and CDR2 SQIVND (reference sequence). Losses at the gene ends were 2 bases for V and 1 base for J; bases not matched to a gene: 1. The CDR3 loop is CASSIRLAGGNTGELFF. CDR3 nucleotides: TGTGCCAGTAGTATAAGACTAGCGGGGGGGAACACCGGGGAGCTGTTTTTT.

V usage is TRBV30 and J usage is TRBJ1-6; D not resolved. This CDR3 is 12 amino acids long. In germline, CDR1 is GTSNPN, CDR2 SVGIG (reference sequence). Deletions cut 3 bases from V and 6 bases from J, with 6 bases between. The CDR3 nucleotides read TGTGCCTGGAGCGGCTCTAATTCACCCCTCCACTTT. It translates to CAWSGSNSPLHF.

The chain recombines TRBV5-4 with TRBJ2-3; 12 bases map to TRBD2. The germline V gene has CDR1 SGHNT and CDR2 YYREEE (reference sequence). Trimming cost V 4 bases and J 2 bases; bases outside gene matches: 5. This CDR3 has 16 amino acids. The CDR3: CASSIGTSGSTDTQYF. The CDR3 region has the DNA TGTGCCAGCAGCATCGGGACTAGCGGGTCCACAGATACGCAGTATTTT.

CDR3: CASSLDLAQGAYEQYF. As DNA, the CDR3 is TGTGCCAGCAGCTTAGATCTAGCCCAGGGGGCTTACGAGCAGTACTTC. The rearrangement uses TRBV11-2 and TRBJ2-7; 8 bases match TRBD1. This CDR3 comprises 16 residues. The junction had 8 bases not matched to a gene; V was cut back by 0 bases and J by 4 bases. Per germline, CDR1 SGHAT and CDR2 FQNNGV.

This clone showed up just once. The chain employs TRBV7-6 and TRBJ2-7; no firm D call. The length of the CDR3 is 12 residues. From germline, CDR1 is SGHVS and CDR2 FNYEAQ. Trimming shortened V by 1 base and J by 10 bases, and 11 bases separated the two germline ends. For the CDR3, the DNA is TGTGCCAGCAGCTTAGATTCGGCACCACAGTACTTC. Its translation: CASSLDSAPQYF.

This clone appeared a single time. The chain recombines TRBV29-1 with TRBJ1-2; 11 bases are a match to TRBD1. The CDR3 sequence is 14 residues long. Germline CDR1 and CDR2: SQVTM and ANQGSEA. The ends lost 4 bases at V and 7 bases at J; junction bases unmatched: 8. CDR3 in amino acids: CSVAQGQGGGGYTF. In DNA form, the CDR3 reads TGCAGCGTTGCCCAGGGACAGGGGGGTGGTGGCTACACCTTC.